A selection of T cell receptor beta chains follows, all from one sample in a study of control samples from healthy donors and cancer patients. TCRdb's copy holds only in-frame clones and misses some; the assay was immunoSEQ multiplex PCR. The sample lists just over 150,000 clones; roughly 89% were seen once. What was sequenced was blood. These receptors all come from a man under 40 in good health. Each CDR3 is given with its conserved first and last residue. A D gene is named only where the DNA matches it firmly. Part of the rows lack a size; the others show once, few, many or a class for expanded clones.

>TRBV7-9|15|TRBJ1-2|-|few
TGTGCCAGCAGCTTAGATGGAGGTCGCAACTATGGCTACACCTTC
CASSLDGGRNYGYTF
>TRBV27|15|TRBJ1-3|-|-
TGTGCCAGCAGTTTGGGAGGGCTCTCTGGAAACACCATATATTTT
CASSLGGLSGNTIYF
>TRBV10-3|17|TRBJ1-6|-|-
TGTGCCATCAGTCCTCAGGGATCCATAACAAATAATTCACCCCTCCACTTT
CAISPQGSITNNSPLHF
>TRBV25-1|13|TRBJ2-3|TRBD1|-
TGTGCCAGCGGCGGACAGGGGTCAGATACGCAGTATTTT
CASGGQGSDTQYF
>TRBV18|13|TRBJ1-5|-|-
TGTGCCAGCTCACCAGGGTTAAATCAGCCCCAGCATTTT
CASSPGLNQPQHF
>TRBV2|15|TRBJ2-1|TRBD1|few
TGTGCCAGCAGTACCGGGACAGGGAGGAATAATGAGCAGTTCTTC
CASSTGTGRNNEQFF
>TRBV19|16|TRBJ2-1|-|-
TGTGCCAGTAGTATAGATCGGGGCGCGACCTACAATGAGCAGTTCTTC
CASSIDRGATYNEQFF
>TRBV9|13|TRBJ1-6|-|-
TGTGCCAGCAGCGTACTGGGGAATTCACCCCTCCACTTT
CASSVLGNSPLHF
>TRBV27|15|TRBJ2-3|-|-
TGTGCCAGCAGTTTCCGGAGCGGTAGCACAGATACGCAGTATTTT
CASSFRSGSTDTQYF
>TRBV28|16|TRBJ2-6|-|-
TGTGCCAGCAGCTCGACAGGTAACTCTGGGGCCAACGTCCTGACTTTC
CASSSTGNSGANVLTF
>TRBV29-1|11|TRBJ1-4|-|once
TGCAGCGTCTACGGAGATGAAAAACTGTTTTTT
CSVYGDEKLFF
>TRBV4-2|15|TRBJ1-5|-|-
TGTGCCAGCAGCCAAGAGGGGCTACTGGATCAGCCCCAGCATTTT
CASSQEGLLDQPQHF
>TRBV5-1|16|TRBJ2-1|TRBD2|few
TGCGCCAGCAGCGGGTTAGCGGGAGGGCCTAGCAATGAGCAGTTCTTC
CASSGLAGGPSNEQFF
>TRBV5-4|16|TRBJ2-1|TRBD2|-
TGTGCCAGCAGCTTTAGAACTAGCGGGGGGTCCAATGAGCAGTTCTTC
CASSFRTSGGSNEQFF
>TRBV18|14|TRBJ1-1|-|-
TGTGCCAGCTCACCCGGGATGGGAGACACTGAAGCTTTCTTT
CASSPGMGDTEAFF
>TRBV11-2|13|TRBJ2-3|-|-
TGTGCCAGCAGCTTTTCTCCCGCGGATACGCAGTATTTT
CASSFSPADTQYF
>TRBV5-6|16|TRBJ2-1|TRBD2|-
TGTGCCAGCAGCTTGGGAGGACTAGCGGTTTACAATGAGCAGTTCTTC
CASSLGGLAVYNEQFF
>TRBV28|17|TRBJ2-1|TRBD1|-
TGTGCCAGCAGTCCATTAAAGGGGGCGCAATCGGGCAATGAGCAGTTCTTC
CASSPLKGAQSGNEQFF
>TRBV5-6|15|TRBJ2-2|-|-
TGTGCCAGCAGGCTACGTTGGACTGGGGGAGGGGAGCTGTTTTTT
CASRLRWTGGGELFF
>TRBV14|16|TRBJ1-2|-|few
TGTGCCAGCAGCCAACAAGTACAGGGCTCGTTATATGGCTACACCTTC
CASSQQVQGSLYGYTF
>TRBV29-1|12|TRBJ1-1|TRBD1|-
TGCAGCGTTGTAGGTGGGACAGTTGAAGCTTTCTTT
CSVVGGTVEAFF
>TRBV9|14|TRBJ2-5|-|-
TGTGCCAGCAGCGTGCTGGGCGGAGGAGAGACCCAGTACTTC
CASSVLGGGETQYF
>TRBV7-9|18|TRBJ2-4|-|-
TGTGCCAGCAGCTTAGAGTCTGGGCTAGGCCCAGCCAAAAACATTCAGTACTTC
CASSLESGLGPAKNIQYF
>TRBV7-2|14|TRBJ2-5|-|-
TGTGCCAGCAGCCAGGCCCTTGGGCAAGAGACCCAGTACTTC
CASSQALGQETQYF
>TRBV29-1|14|TRBJ1-2|TRBD1|-
TGCAGCGTTGTAGTCGGGACAGAAAACTATGGCTACACCTTC
CSVVVGTENYGYTF
>TRBV5-1|19|TRBJ1-1|-|-
TGCGCCAGCAGCCCACAATCGACAGGCTTAAACCGAGAGGAGACTGAAGCTTTCTTT
CASSPQSTGLNREETEAFF
>TRBV27|17|TRBJ1-6|TRBD1|-
TGTGCCAGCAGTTTATCTACGCATGGACAGGGGGTTTCACCCCTCCACTTT
CASSLSTHGQGVSPLHF
>TRBV5-1|16|TRBJ2-3|-|-
TGCGCCAGCAGCTTCACCGGGACGCCGGCCCCAGATACGCAGTATTTT
CASSFTGTPAPDTQYF
>TRBV15|13|TRBJ1-2|-|-
TGTGCCACCAGCCCGAACGGGATCTATGGCTACACCTTC
CATSPNGIYGYTF
>TRBV2|19|TRBJ1-1|TRBD1|-
TGTGCCAGCAGTGATCGACAGGGATTGGATGGAGCCATGAACACTGAAGCTTTCTTT
CASSDRQGLDGAMNTEAFF
>TRBV24-1|11|TRBJ2-7|-|-
TGTGCCACCCAGTCCAACGGCGAGCAGTACTTC
CATQSNGEQYF
>TRBV5-1|17|TRBJ2-6|-|-
TGCGCCAGCAGACGAATTGGACAGACCTCTGGGGCCAACGTCCTGACTTTC
CASRRIGQTSGANVLTF
>TRBV7-9|16|TRBJ2-5|-|-
TGTGCCAGCACCTTATACCTCGGAGGCCCTCGAGAGACCCAGTACTTC
CASTLYLGGPRETQYF
>TRBV19|14|TRBJ1-6|-|-
TGTGCCAGTAGTATTAGGGCCAAGGATTCACCCCTCCACTTT
CASSIRAKDSPLHF
>TRBV28|14|TRBJ2-1|TRBD2|few
TGTGCCAGCAGTTCTAGCGGGAAAATGGGTGAGCAGTTCTTC
CASSSSGKMGEQFF
>TRBV5-5|15|TRBJ1-1|TRBD1|-
TGTGCCAGCAGCCCGGACAGGGGCATGAACACTGAAGCTTTCTTT
CASSPDRGMNTEAFF
>TRBV3-1/TRBV3-2|15|TRBJ1-5|TRBD1|-
TGTGCCAGCAGCCTCTCGACAGGGGGCAATCAGCCCCAGCATTTT
CASSLSTGGNQPQHF
>TRBV6-1|16|TRBJ2-7|-|-
TGTGCCAGCAGTGACCAAACCGGGACAAACCCCTACGAGCAGTACTTC
CASSDQTGTNPYEQYF
>TRBV19|16|TRBJ2-2|-|-
TGTGCCAGTAAATCGGCTTCAGGGGTGAACACCGGGGAGCTGTTTTTT
CASKSASGVNTGELFF
>TRBV5-1|15|TRBJ1-5|TRBD1|-
TGCGCCAGCAGGCCGACAGGGGACCCTAGAGAGCCCCAGCATTTT
CASRPTGDPREPQHF
>TRBV5-1|13|TRBJ2-7|-|-
TGCGCCAGCAGCCCCCAGGGAACCTACGAGCAGTACTTC
CASSPQGTYEQYF
>TRBV6-4|13|TRBJ1-1|-|-
TGTGCCAGCAGTAAACACAGGGACACTGAAGCTTTCTTT
CASSKHRDTEAFF
>TRBV7-9|14|TRBJ2-3|-|-
TGTGCCAGCAGTACCAAGCGTTTGGCAGATACGCAGTATTTT
CASSTKRLADTQYF
>TRBV12-3/TRBV12-4|12|TRBJ2-7|-|-
TGTGCCAGCAGTTCCGATACAAGCGAGCAGTACTTC
CASSSDTSEQYF
>TRBV7-9|14|TRBJ1-2|-|-
TGTGCCAGCAGCTTAGAGGCAGGACACTATGGCTACACCTTC
CASSLEAGHYGYTF
>TRBV29-1|11|TRBJ1-2|-|-
TGCAGCGTTGGGAGGGACGCAGGCTACACCTTC
CSVGRDAGYTF
>TRBV6-5|13|TRBJ1-1|-|once
TGTGCCATCGGTCAGACAGCGAACACTGAAGCTTTCTTT
CAIGQTANTEAFF
>TRBV5-6|14|TRBJ2-7|-|-
TGTGCCAGCAGCTTGGGGACGATAGGCAGGGACGGCGACTTC
CASSLGTIGRDGDF
>TRBV11-1|13|TRBJ1-2|-|-
TGTGCCAGCAGCTTAGCGGAGGGGCAAGGCTACACCTTC
CASSLAEGQGYTF